This T cell receptor (beta chain) is drawn from a study of T cell responses to AZD1222 COVID-19 vaccine. Using immunoSEQ multiplex PCR, the repertoire was profiled, and TCRdb retains in-frame clones only, with some absent. Found here are tens of thousands of clones, around four fifths of them singletons; the top ten hold roughly 1.3%. This TCR was recovered from an adult who received the AZD1222 COVID-19 vaccine. This specimen consisted of peripheral blood, obtained 28 days after the second AZD1222 dose.

The CDR3 spells CASSLNPGSNTEAFF. Written as DNA, the CDR3 is TGTGCCAGCAGCTTAAATCCAGGATCGAACACTGAAGCTTTCTTT. The V call is TRBV7-3, the J call TRBJ1-1, with no clear D. The CDR3 extends over 15 amino acids. Germline CDR1 SGHTA, CDR2 FQGTGA. Trimming left V 1 base short and J 1 base short, with 10 bases between.